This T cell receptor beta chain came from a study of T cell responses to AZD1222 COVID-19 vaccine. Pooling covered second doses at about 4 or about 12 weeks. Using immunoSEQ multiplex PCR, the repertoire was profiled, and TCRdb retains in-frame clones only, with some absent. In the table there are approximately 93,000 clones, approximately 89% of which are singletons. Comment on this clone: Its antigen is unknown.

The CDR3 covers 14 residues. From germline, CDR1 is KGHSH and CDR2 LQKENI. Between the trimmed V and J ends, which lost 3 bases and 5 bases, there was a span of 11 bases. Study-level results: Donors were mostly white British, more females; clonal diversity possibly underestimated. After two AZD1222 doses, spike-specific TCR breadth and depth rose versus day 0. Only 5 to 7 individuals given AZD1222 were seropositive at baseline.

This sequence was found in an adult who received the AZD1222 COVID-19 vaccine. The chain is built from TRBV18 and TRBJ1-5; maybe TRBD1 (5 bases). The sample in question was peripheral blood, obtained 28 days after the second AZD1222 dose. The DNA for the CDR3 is TGTGCCAGCTCACCGGGGCAGGAGGATCAGCCCCAGCATTTT. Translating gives CASSPGQEDQPQHF.